One sample yielded the 19 T cell receptor beta chains listed below, sequenced in a study of shared clonotypes between healthy human individuals. Naive-designated CD8 cells lacked CD45RO, were positively enriched for CCR7, and omitted terminally differentiated effector memory CD45RA+ cells. The repertoire was sequenced with immunoSEQ multiplex PCR; TCRdb's copy has only in-frame clones and lacks some. The table records under 2,000,000 clones, about 94% of them present only once. What was sequenced was naive CD8+ T cells sorted from blood. The receptors derive from a man younger than 35 in good health.

This clone is a singleton in its sample. The chain couples TRBV5-6 to TRBJ2-7; D is unresolved. Germline CDR1 is SGHDT and CDR2 is YYEEEE. The CDR3 sequence is 15 residues long. Trimming cost V 4 bases and J 4 bases, with 18 bases left between them. The CDR3 loop reads CASSPGQFDVYEQYF. The CDR3 nucleotides are TGTGCCAGCAGCCCCGGGCAGTTTGATGTATACGAGCAGTACTTC.

This chain links TRBV6-5 with TRBJ2-1, with TRBD1 identical over 7 bases. CDR1 and CDR2 from the germline V gene are MNHEY and SVGAGI. The V gene end was trimmed by 5 bases and the J gene end by 0 bases; junction bases not matched to a gene: 4. This CDR3 is 15 amino acids long. The CDR3 bases are TGTGCCAGCAGTACGGGACAGAGCTCCTACAATGAGCAGTTCTTC. This translates into CASSTGQSSYNEQFF.

The rearrangement joins TRBV12-5 to TRBJ2-5, with D possibly being TRBD2 (6 bases). The CDR3 spans 16 residues. Looked up from germline, CDR1 is LGHNT and CDR2 is FRNRAP. Trimming pared 0 bases from V and 9 bases from J, leaving 20 bases between. The CDR3 loop reads CASGLVEVAEGESQYF. CDR3 sequence (DNA): TGTGCTAGTGGTTTGGTAGAGGTTGCGGAGGGAGAATCCCAGTACTTC.

The CDR3 sequence: CASSITSQGDYGYTF. Here the CDR3 DNA reads TGTGCCAGCAGTATAACCTCACAGGGCGACTATGGCTACACCTTC. This rearrangement joins TRBV27 to TRBJ1-2; D possibly corresponds to TRBD1 (6 bases). Per the germline V gene, CDR1 is MNHEY and CDR2 is SMNVEV (reference sequence). The V and J ends lost 5 bases and 3 bases respectively, with 16 bases between them. This CDR3 has 15 residues.

This chain joins TRBV4-1 and TRBJ1-5; D is uncertain. The CDR3 is 15 amino acids. V was clipped by 0 bases and J by 0 bases, with 6 bases between them. The germline V gene encodes CDR1 MGHRA and CDR2 YSYEKL. The CDR3 is CASSQETHSNQPQHF. Here the CDR3 DNA reads TGCGCCAGCAGCCAAGAAACGCATAGCAATCAGCCCCAGCATTTT.

The chain uses TRBV7-2 and TRBJ2-3; perhaps TRBD1 as D (5 bases). Germline V gene sequence: CDR1 SGHTA, CDR2 FQGNSA. Trimming removed 0 bases at V and 1 base at J, with 11 bases between. The CDR3 is made up of 16 amino acids. CDR3 residues: CASSLATVGGTDTQYF. DNA for the CDR3: TGTGCCAGCAGCTTAGCGACGGTAGGGGGCACAGATACGCAGTATTTT.

J is TRBJ2-7 and V is TRBV11-3; D remains ambiguous. The CDR3 runs to 14 residues. Germline CDR1 reads SGHNT; CDR2 reads YENEEA. V lost 1 base and J 3 bases, leaving 10 bases between the germline ends. The CDR3 bases are TGTGCCAGCAGCTTAGCGGCCAGTCTCTACGAGCAGTACTTC. Protein: CASSLAASLYEQYF.

The genes are TRBV29-1 and TRBJ1-2; D is unclear. The V gene's germline CDR1 is SQVTM and CDR2 ANQGSEA. Trimming took 0 bases from V and 6 from J, leaving 14 bases between them. The CDR3 totals 14 residues. The DNA of the CDR3 is TGCAGCGTTGAAGAGCCCCAAGGGCGGGATGGCTACACCTTC. Residues: CSVEEPQGRDGYTF.

V gene TRBV7-9 combines with J gene TRBJ1-6; D gene uncertain. The germline CDR1 and CDR2 sequences are SEHNR and FQNEAQ (reference sequence). CDR3 length equals 12 residues. V was trimmed by 6 bases and J by 10 bases, leaving 10 bases between them. The chain's CDR3 is CASSGSGSPLHF. Written as DNA, the CDR3 is TGTGCCAGCAGTGGGAGTGGGTCACCCCTCCACTTT.

The V gene is TRBV6-6, the J gene TRBJ1-6, with 7 bases matching TRBD1. Per germline, CDR1 MNHNY and CDR2 SVGAGI (reference sequence). V gave up 5 bases and J gave up 5 bases; unmatched junction bases: 6. This CDR3 spans 15 amino acids. The CDR3, as DNA: TGTGCCAGCAGTCAACAGGGGAACAATAATTCACCCCTCCACTTT. It translates to CASSQQGNNNSPLHF.

J is TRBJ2-7 and V is TRBV11-2; D might be TRBD1 (5 bases). The CDR3 has 18 amino acids. Trimming cost V 0 bases and J 0 bases, with 18 bases left between them. Germline V gene sequence: CDR1 SGHAT, CDR2 FQNNGV. The CDR3 DNA reads as TGTGCCAGCAGCTTAGATCAGGGCCTGAGTATTACCTCCTACGAGCAGTACTTC. Translating gives CASSLDQGLSITSYEQYF.

The chain employs TRBV10-2 and TRBJ2-1; D is uncertain. CDR3 size: 12 residues. The germline CDR1 and CDR2 sequences are WSHSY and SAAADI. The V end was cut by 4 bases, the J end by 4 bases, with 5 bases between. The CDR3 here is CASSVVYNEQFF. CDR3 nucleotides: TGCGCCAGCAGTGTGGTTTACAATGAGCAGTTCTTC.

The chain has TRBV6-1 and TRBJ1-4; 7 nucleotides agree with TRBD1. The CDR3 runs to 14 residues. J lost 17 bases, V lost 2 bases, and 14 bases had no gene match. Per germline, CDR1 MNHNS and CDR2 SASEGT. CDR3: CASSEPGWDSRLFF. The CDR3 DNA reads TGTGCCAGCAGTGAACCGGGTTGGGACAGTCGGCTTTTTTTT.

The chain carries TRBV15 and TRBJ2-3; D is perhaps TRBD1 (6 bases). The CDR3 is 18 amino acids. Germline V gene sequence: CDR1 LNHNV, CDR2 YYDKDF (reference sequence). V gave up 1 base and J gave up 2 bases, with 19 bases separating them. The CDR3 nucleotides read TGTGCCACCAGCAGAGGCGGGTGGGACATCTACAACACAGATACGCAGTATTTT. It encodes CATSRGGWDIYNTDTQYF.

This CDR3 reads CATSFAFRDEQYF. In nucleotides, the CDR3 is TGTGCCACCAGCTTTGCTTTCCGGGACGAGCAGTACTTC. The chain links TRBV15 to TRBJ2-7; no definite D call. V lost 5 bases and J 5 bases, leaving 13 bases between the germline ends. Germline-derived CDR1 and CDR2 are LNHNV and YYDKDF (reference sequence). This CDR3 region has 13 residues.

V is TRBV6-5 and J is TRBJ1-1; D is ambiguous. Germline V gene sequence: CDR1 MNHEY, CDR2 SVGAGI. Trimming stripped 0 bases from V and 4 bases from J, with 15 bases between. The CDR3 extends over 16 amino acids. The CDR3, as DNA: TGTGCCAGCAGTTACTCATCGGGTGAGGTACTCACTGAAGCTTTCTTT. Its protein product is CASSYSSGEVLTEAFF.

The chain carries TRBV7-9 and TRBJ2-5; no reliable D call. Germline lookup yields CDR1 SEHNR and CDR2 FQNEAQ (reference sequence). V lost 2 bases and J lost 4, with 20 bases in between. The CDR3 is made up of 17 amino acids. CDR3 sequence: CASSLRPGQVDGETQYF. As DNA, the CDR3 is TGTGCCAGCAGCTTAAGACCCGGTCAGGTCGACGGAGAGACCCAGTACTTC.

J is TRBJ2-7 and V is TRBV27; 9 positions agree with TRBD1. The CDR3 spans 15 residues. The germline gives CDR1 MNHEY, CDR2 SMNVEV (reference sequence). V trimming: 5 bases; J trimming: 7 bases; junction bases outside the gene matches: 12. CDR3 DNA sequence: TGTGCCAGCAGTCCTCTCCGGGACAGGGCTAATGAGCAGTACTTC. It codes for CASSPLRDRANEQYF.

This sequence joins TRBV20-1 and TRBJ2-5; no firm D call. The CDR3 contains 10 residues. Germline CDR1 DFQATT, CDR2 SNEGSKA (reference sequence). Deletions cut 7 bases from V and 3 bases from J, with 6 bases between. Here the CDR3 reads CSVDKETQYF. The CDR3 bases are TGCAGTGTAGATAAAGAGACCCAGTACTTC.